Reported below is one T cell receptor (beta chain). Its antigen remains unknown. This sample was taken from a study of T cells in Graves' hyperthyroidism and ophthalmopathy. General study results and limits: Progression to ophthalmopathy was predicted a median of approximately 6.4 months early.

Amplified TCR beta CDR3 regions derived from RNA transcripts. First-round RT-PCR targeting the TCR CDR3 was performed with the HTBI primer set. From the multiplex PCR reads, TCRdb called clonotypes with MiXCR, one entry per CDR3 protein. The sample has 300,000 to 450,000 distinct CDR3 sequences; about 13% are singletons. Trimming left V 2 bases short and J 1 base short, with 16 bases between. The CDR3 extends over 17 amino acids. The germline CDR1 and CDR2 sequences are SEHNR and FQNEAQ (reference sequence). The chain employs TRBV7-9 and TRBJ2-3; D not resolved. Material: blood. This receptor was identified in a woman aged 18-35 years with Graves' hyperthyroidism. CDR3 protein: CASSLTVGLPGTDTQYF. For the CDR3, the DNA is TGTGCCAGCAGCTTAACGGTAGGGCTACCCGGCACAGATACGCAGTATTTT.